Shown below are 32 T cell receptor beta chains from a single sample sequenced in a study of Graves' ophthalmopathy and Graves' hyperthyroidism. The sequenced template was RNA, covering the TCR beta CDR3 region. The authors performed first-round RT-PCR with HTBI primers and then a second-round multiplex PCR. TCRdb independently ran MiXCR on the multiplex PCR reads; one entry per CDR3 protein. This table holds 650,000 to 900,000 distinct CDR3 sequences, 40% found once. The sequenced sample was peripheral blood. The receptor source for this set is an adult man with Graves' ophthalmopathy.

On this clonotype itself: One junction end disagrees with the germline gene, perhaps due to a read error. The V gene is TRBV2, the J gene TRBJ2-7; D not certain. The CDR3 loop spans 14 amino acids. The germline gives CDR1 SNHLY, CDR2 FYNNEI. The chain's CDR3 is CANSDRPPTYEQYF. In DNA form, the CDR3 reads TGTGCCAACAGTGATCGACCGCCAACCTACGAGCAGTACTTC. Using reference TRBV2 and TRBJ2-7 for the parts outside the CDR3, the full variable domain is EPEVTQTPSHQVTQMGQEVILRCVPISNHLYFYWYRQILGQKVEFLVSFYNNEISEKSEIFDDQFSVERPDGSNFTLKIRSTKLEDSAMYFCANSDRPPTYEQYFGPGTRLTVT.

The chain uses TRBV15 and TRBJ1-4; 9 bases are a match to TRBD1. CDR1 is LNHNV and CDR2 is YYDKDF in the germline V gene (reference sequence). This CDR3 contains 15 residues. V trimming: 3 bases; J trimming: 5 bases; junction bases outside the gene matches: 4. The CDR3 DNA follows: TGTGCCACCAGCAGCTTGGGGACAGGGAATGAAAAACTGTTTTTT. It specifies CATSSLGTGNEKLFF. The whole variable domain, remainder taken from reference TRBV15 and TRBJ1-4, is DAMVIQNPRYQVTQFGKPVTLSCSQTLNHNVMYWYQQKSSQAPKLLFHYYDKDFNNEADTPDNFQSRRPNTSFCFLDIRSPGLGDTAMYLCATSSLGTGNEKLFFGSGTQLSVL.

This sequence joins TRBV29-1 and TRBJ1-1; D remains ambiguous. This CDR3 is 11 amino acids long. Deletions cut 4 bases from V and 5 bases from J, with 8 bases between. Germline V CDR1 and CDR2: SQVTM, ANQGSEA. As DNA, the CDR3 is TGCAGCGTTGTTCTGGTAACTGAAGCTTTCTTT. Its protein is CSVVLVTEAFF. The full variable domain, its missing parts supplied by reference TRBV29-1 and TRBJ1-1, is SAVISQKPSRDICQRGTSLTIQCQVDSQVTMMFWYRQQPGQSLTLIATANQGSEATYESGFVIDKFPISRPNLTFSTLTVSNMSPEDSSIYLCSVVLVTEAFFGQGTRLTVV.

This clonotype was recorded many times. V is TRBV20-1 and J is TRBJ2-5, with D possibly matching TRBD2 (6 bases). Trimming pared 3 bases from V and 5 bases from J, leaving 16 bases between. Per the germline V gene, CDR1 is DFQATT and CDR2 is SNEGSKA (reference sequence). This CDR3 is built from 14 residues. DNA of the CDR3: TGCAGTGCTAGCAGCGGGCTAGCCGGGGAGACCCAGTACTTC. It encodes CSASSGLAGETQYF.

The chain uses TRBV7-9 and TRBJ2-7, with D perhaps matching TRBD2 (6 bases). The CDR3 extends over 17 amino acids. V gave up 5 bases and J gave up 5 bases, with 25 bases separating them. Looked up from germline, CDR1 is SEHNR and CDR2 is FQNEAQ (reference sequence). Written as DNA, the CDR3 is TGTGCCAGCAGCCAAGGAGTGGGGGGAACTGTCCCGGACGAGCAGTACTTC. This codes for CASSQGVGGTVPDEQYF.

In its sample, this clonotype was seen many times. The chain carries TRBV25-1 and TRBJ2-6; unclear D gene. Germline CDR1 and CDR2: MGHDK and SYGVNS. CDR3 length equals 14 residues. The germline V and J ends were trimmed by 1 base and 2 bases, with 3 bases remaining between them. Here the CDR3 DNA reads TGTGCCAGCAGTGAATTGACTGGGGCCAACGTCCTGACTTTC. This translates into CASSELTGANVLTF.

This clonotype was recorded many times. The chain combines TRBV25-1 with TRBJ2-5; a possible D gene is TRBD2 (6 bases). Trimming shortened V by 1 base and J by 4 bases, and 10 bases separated the two germline ends. The germline V gene encodes CDR1 MGHDK and CDR2 SYGVNS. CDR3 size: 14 residues. CDR3 sequence (DNA): TGTGCCAGCAGTGAATCAAGCGGGTCAGAGACCCAGTACTTC. This encodes CASSESSGSETQYF.

On this clonotype itself: Given a much more abundant clone one base away, this may be a read error. The chain is built from TRBV10-3 and TRBJ2-7, with 11 positions matching TRBD2. The junction had 11 bases not matched to a gene; V was cut back by 4 bases and J by 9 bases. The CDR3 runs 15 residues. Germline CDR1 and CDR2: ENHRY and SYGVKD. In DNA form, the CDR3 reads TGTGCCATCAGTGCCGCCGGGACTAGCGGATATCGGCAGTACTTC. This sequence encodes CAISAAGTSGYRQYF.

The chain combines TRBV7-9 with TRBJ2-2; possible D gene TRBD1, 5 bases. CDR3 length equals 14 residues. V lost 3 bases and J 8 bases, leaving 13 bases between the germline ends. CDR1 is SEHNR, CDR2 FQNEAQ, per germline (reference sequence). CDR3 coding DNA: TGTGCCAGCAGCTTCAGTCCTCGGACAGGGGAGCTGTTTTTT. The encoded protein is CASSFSPRTGELFF.

This chain links TRBV20-1 with TRBJ1-2; 7 bases match TRBD1. The V gene end was trimmed by 3 bases and the J gene end by 6 bases; junction bases not matched to a gene: 7. The germline CDR1 and CDR2 sequences are DFQATT and SNEGSKA (reference sequence). This CDR3 region has 13 residues. This chain's CDR3 is CSASSGRGHGYTF. The CDR3 nucleotides read TGCAGTGCTAGTTCCGGAAGGGGGCATGGCTACACCTTC.

The chain couples TRBV7-9 to TRBJ1-3, with TRBD1 identical over 10 bases. Germline V gene sequence: CDR1 SEHNR, CDR2 FQNEAQ (reference sequence). Trimming removed 0 bases from V and 10 bases from J; junction bases left unmatched: 9. This CDR3 comprises 16 residues. CDR3 in DNA: TGTGCCAGCAGCTTAGCCGGGACAGGGGTCCTTGGGACCATATATTTT. Its protein product is CASSLAGTGVLGTIYF.

Comment on this clonotype: Mismatch with germline at one junction end may stem from a read error. The chain joins TRBV24-1 to TRBJ1-5, with 7 bases lining up with TRBD1. Germline V gene sequence: CDR1 KGHDR, CDR2 SFDVKD. CDR3 length: 16 amino acids. In DNA, the CDR3 is TGTGCCAGCAGTGAAAGGGCAGGGGGAGGCAATCAGCCCCAGCATTTT. This translates into CASSERAGGGNQPQHF.

As DNA, the CDR3 is TGCAGTGCCGTAAGGACTAGCTCCTACGAGCAGTACTTC. Its protein product is CSAVRTSSYEQYF. The genes are TRBV20-1 and TRBJ2-7, with TRBD2 matching 7 bases. The trim removed 6 bases at V and 0 bases at J, leaving 5 bases unmatched. This CDR3 has 13 amino acids. Germline V gene data show CDR1 as DFQATT and CDR2 as SNEGSKA (reference sequence).

In regard to this clonotype: This sequence may be a read error, since a much larger clone differs from it by one base. The V call is TRBV10-3, the J call TRBJ2-5, with D perhaps given as TRBD1 or TRBD2 (5 bases each). The CDR3 is 14 amino acids. Germline values: CDR1 ENHRY, CDR2 SYGVKD. The CDR3, as DNA: TGTGCCATCAGTTCGCCTGAGGGCGTTGGGACCCCGTACTTC. It specifies CAISSPEGVGTPYF.

Only a few counts were recorded for this clonotype. A junction boundary mismatches the germline segment, possibly from a read error. The chain carries TRBV7-9 and TRBJ2-5; TRBD2 aligns across 11 bases. Germline CDR1 reads SEHNR; CDR2 reads FQNEAQ (reference sequence). The CDR3 contains 15 residues. The DNA for the CDR3 is TGCGCCAGCAGCGACGGGACTAGCGGACAAGAGACCCAGTACTTC. Residues: CASSDGTSGQETQYF. The full variable domain, completed using reference TRBV7-9 and TRBJ2-5, is DTGVSQNPRHKITKRGQNVTFRCDPISEHNRLYWYRQTLGQGPEFLTYFQNEAQLEKSRLLSDRFSAERPKGSFSTLEIQRTEQGDSAMYLCASSDGTSGQETQYFGPGTRLLVL.

This chain connects TRBV29-1 to TRBJ1-3; D not certain. The V and J ends lost 6 bases and 8 bases respectively, with 20 bases between them. The length of the CDR3 is 14 residues. CDR1 SQVTM and CDR2 ANQGSEA come from the germline V gene. In DNA, the CDR3 is TGCAGCGTCGTTCCGGGGATTTATGGCTACACCATATATTTT. Encoded protein: CSVVPGIYGYTIYF.

This clonotype was recorded once. The rearrangement links TRBV20-1 to TRBJ2-7, with 13 bases matching TRBD2. The germline CDR1 and CDR2 sequences are DFQATT and SNEGSKA (reference sequence). The CDR3 has 14 residues. The V and J ends lost 7 bases and 5 bases, in that order; junction bases with no gene match: 8. The CDR3 here is CSVLTGTSGNEQYF. The CDR3 nucleotides are TGCAGTGTGCTGACCGGGACTAGCGGGAACGAGCAGTACTTC.

This chain links TRBV5-1 with TRBJ1-3; D is ambiguous. The V gene's germline CDR1 is SGHRS and CDR2 YFSETQ. The CDR3 runs to 16 residues. V lost 2 bases and J 0 bases, leaving 12 bases between the germline ends. The CDR3 sequence is CASSLRADHSGNTIYF. CDR3 DNA: TGCGCCAGCAGCTTAAGGGCCGACCACTCTGGAAACACCATATATTTT.

This clonotype was observed a handful of times. At one end the junction does not follow the germline gene, possibly because of a read error. The chain recombines TRBV10-2 with TRBJ2-2; D ambiguous. Germline lookup yields CDR1 WSHSY and CDR2 SAAADI. This CDR3 spans 14 amino acids. This CDR3 is CASRKELNTGELFF. Written as DNA, the CDR3 is TGTGCCAGCAGAAAGGAGTTGAACACCGGGGAGCTGTTTTTT.

This clonotype was counted between two and nine times. The V and J genes are TRBV7-2 and TRBJ2-7, with TRBD2 identical over 8 bases. After removal of 3 bases from V and 0 bases from J, the junction contained 10 bases not matched to a gene. This CDR3 comprises 17 residues. Germline loops: CDR1 SGHTA, CDR2 FQGNSA. The CDR3 DNA is TGTGCCAGCAGCTTCCGGATCAGCGGGGGCAGCTCCTACGAGCAGTACTTC. Its translation: CASSFRISGGSSYEQYF. The full variable domain, completed using reference TRBV7-2 and TRBJ2-7, is GAGVSQSPSNKVTEKGKDVELRCDPISGHTALYWYRQSLGQGLEFLIYFQGNSAPDKSGLPSDRFSAERTGGSVSTLTIQRTQQEDSAVYLCASSFRISGGSSYEQYFGPGTRLTVT.

This clonotype appeared many times. V gene TRBV7-2 combines with J gene TRBJ2-2, with D possibly being TRBD1 or TRBD2 (5 bases each). V was shortened by 4 bases and J by 6 bases, with 6 bases between the two germline ends. In germline, CDR1 is SGHTA, CDR2 FQGNSA. The CDR3 runs to 12 residues. The CDR3 region is CASSWDAGELFF. In DNA form, the CDR3 reads TGTGCCAGCAGCTGGGACGCCGGGGAGCTGTTTTTT.

This clonotype appeared a few times. The chain combines TRBV6-5 with TRBJ1-2, with 11 bases matching TRBD1. CDR3 size: 15 residues. V gave up 4 bases and J gave up 6 bases; unmatched junction bases: 7. In germline, CDR1 is MNHEY, CDR2 SVGAGI. For the CDR3, the DNA is TGTGCCAGCAGTTTCCGGACAGGGGGCAGGGATGGCTACACCTTC. This encodes CASSFRTGGRDGYTF.

Many counts were recorded for this clonotype. This rearrangement joins TRBV7-9 to TRBJ1-4; 7 bases match TRBD1. Germline V gene lookup returns CDR1 SEHNR and CDR2 FQNEAQ (reference sequence). Germline trimming cut 7 bases from V and 7 bases from J; bases unmatched to any gene: 9. There are 14 residues in the CDR3. The CDR3 region has the DNA TGTGCCAGCACCCCCGACAGGGAGGGTGAAAAACTGTTTTTT. This gives the protein CASTPDREGEKLFF.

The chain is built from TRBV20-1 and TRBJ1-3, with D unresolved. Deletions cut 3 bases from V and 0 bases from J, with 12 bases between. Germline V gives CDR1 DFQATT, CDR2 SNEGSKA (reference sequence). The CDR3 is 15 amino acids. The CDR3 loop is CSASSGVNSGNTIYF. DNA for the CDR3: TGCAGTGCTAGTTCAGGCGTAAACTCTGGAAACACCATATATTTT.

This clonotype showed up just a few times. This chain connects TRBV2 to TRBJ2-2, with D possibly TRBD2 on 6 matching bases. Trimming removed 6 bases from V and 0 bases from J, with 14 bases in between. Germline lookup yields CDR1 SNHLY and CDR2 FYNNEI. CDR3 length: 16 residues. The CDR3 nucleotides read TGTGCCAGCAGCCGACAGCGGGTCGCGAACACCGGGGAGCTGTTTTTT. Translation: CASSRQRVANTGELFF. Looking up the rest from reference TRBV2 and TRBJ2-2 gives the full variable domain: EPEVTQTPSHQVTQMGQEVILRCVPISNHLYFYWYRQILGQKVEFLVSFYNNEISEKSEIFDDQFSVERPDGSNFTLKIRSTKLEDSAMYFCASSRQRVANTGELFFGEGSRLTVL.

In its sample, this clonotype was seen a few times. V and J are TRBV7-3 and TRBJ1-2, with a possible D match to TRBD1 (6 bases). Germline CDR1 and CDR2: SGHTA and FQGTGA. The CDR3 runs to 14 residues. Trimming removed 2 bases at V and 3 bases at J, with 10 bases between. CDR3 in amino acids: CASSLDSGDYGYTF. The CDR3 coding sequence is TGTGCCAGCAGCTTAGATTCAGGGGACTATGGCTACACCTTC.

The J gene is TRBJ2-7, the V gene TRBV6-5; no reliable D call. Germline CDR1 reads MNHEY; CDR2 reads SVGAGI. V was shortened by 4 bases and J by 7 bases, with 11 bases between the two germline ends. This CDR3 is 12 amino acids long. The CDR3 spells CASSSPKGEQYF. The CDR3, as DNA: TGTGCCAGCAGTTCTCCCAAGGGAGAGCAGTACTTC.

This rearrangement joins TRBV7-6 to TRBJ2-1, with D possibly being TRBD1 (6 bases). The V end was cut by 2 bases, the J end by 10 bases, with 9 bases between. Germline V gene lookup returns CDR1 SGHVS and CDR2 FNYEAQ. CDR3 size: 12 residues. This chain's CDR3 is CASSLFGTEQFF. The CDR3 coding sequence is TGTGCCAGCAGCTTATTCGGGACAGAGCAGTTCTTC.

A remark on this clonotype: A much larger clone lies a single base off, so this may be a read error. The gene calls are TRBV5-4 and TRBJ1-6; D is unclear. Germline loops: CDR1 SGHNT, CDR2 YYREEE (reference sequence). CDR3 length equals 13 residues. V was shortened by 4 bases and J by 7 bases, with 9 bases between the two germline ends. This CDR3 reads CASSQDGNSPLHF. Here the CDR3 DNA reads TGTGCCAGCAGCCAGGACGGAAATTCACCCCTCCACTTT.

The V call is TRBV5-5, the J call TRBJ1-6; D possibly corresponds to TRBD1 (5 bases). The V end lost 2 bases, the J end lost 8 bases, and 14 bases lay between the germline ends. The CDR3 has 15 amino acids. Looked up from germline, CDR1 is SGHKS and CDR2 is YYEKEE (reference sequence). This chain's CDR3 is CASSFWWGEDSPLHF. CDR3 DNA sequence: TGTGCCAGCAGCTTTTGGTGGGGGGAAGATTCACCCCTCCACTTT.

In this sample, this clonotype turned up many times. The chain uses TRBV25-1 and TRBJ2-7; D tentatively reads TRBD1 or TRBD2 (5 bases each). CDR3 length equals 15 residues. Trimming stripped 5 bases from V and 0 bases from J, with 14 bases between. The germline V gene encodes CDR1 MGHDK and CDR2 SYGVNS. The CDR3 bases are TGTGCCAGCAGTTCGATCGAGGGGAACTCCTACGAGCAGTACTTC. Encoded protein: CASSSIEGNSYEQYF.

The chain recombines TRBV9 with TRBJ1-6; D unclear. V was trimmed by 5 bases and J by 7 bases, leaving 22 bases between them. The CDR3 runs to 17 residues. Germline CDR1 reads SGDLS; CDR2 reads YYNGEE. DNA for the CDR3: TGTGCCAGCAGTTACTCGAGAATGGCGGGGAGCAATTCACCCCTCCACTTT. Translated: CASSYSRMAGSNSPLHF. The full variable domain, rest sourced from reference TRBV9 and TRBJ1-6, is DSGVTQTPKHLITATGQRVTLRCSPRSGDLSVYWYQQSLDQGLQFLIQYYNGEERAKGNILERFSAQQFPDLHSELNLSSLELGDSALYFCASSYSRMAGSNSPLHFGNGTRLTVT.